This T cell receptor beta chain was observed in a study of long-term antiretroviral therapy in people with HIV. This clone was detected only a few times. Researchers ran immunoSEQ v3.0 at survey level. TCRdb's copy holds only in-frame clones and misses some; the assay was immunoSEQ multiplex PCR. The repertoire holds about 21,000 clones, with around 80% as singletons. This TCR was recovered from a woman aged 25-40 years with HIV. The sample consisted of unsorted PBMCs, taken 0.2 years after starting antiretroviral therapy.

The CDR3 reads CASSIQNSPLHF. CDR3 nucleotides: TGTGCCAGTAGTATCCAGAATTCACCCCTCCACTTT. This chain uses TRBV19 with TRBJ1-6; no reliable D call. The V gene's germline CDR1 is LNHDA and CDR2 SQIVND (reference sequence). The CDR3 consists of 12 residues. The germline V and J ends were trimmed by 3 bases and 7 bases, with 4 bases remaining between them.